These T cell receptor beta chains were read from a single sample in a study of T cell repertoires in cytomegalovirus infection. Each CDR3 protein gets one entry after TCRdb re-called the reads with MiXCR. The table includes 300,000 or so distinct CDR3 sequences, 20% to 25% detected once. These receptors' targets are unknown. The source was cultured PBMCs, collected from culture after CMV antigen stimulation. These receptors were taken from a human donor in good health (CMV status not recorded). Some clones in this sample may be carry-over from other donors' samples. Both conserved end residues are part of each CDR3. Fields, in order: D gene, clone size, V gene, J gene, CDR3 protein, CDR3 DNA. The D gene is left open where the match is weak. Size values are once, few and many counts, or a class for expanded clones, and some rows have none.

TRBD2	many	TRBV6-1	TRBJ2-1	CASLPDRVASGSYNEQFF	TGTGCCAGCCTTCCGGACAGGGTTGCTAGCGGGAGCTACAATGAGCAGTTCTTC
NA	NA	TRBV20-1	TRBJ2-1	CSAAETFASYNEQFF	TGCAGTGCGGCCGAGACATTTGCCTCCTACAATGAGCAGTTCTTC
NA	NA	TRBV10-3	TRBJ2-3	CAISDYTKGSTDTQYF	TGTGCCATCAGTGACTACACAAAAGGGAGCACAGATACGCAGTATTTT
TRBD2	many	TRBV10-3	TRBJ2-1	CAISDYGGGPGEQFF	TGTGCCATCAGTGACTATGGGGGAGGGCCGGGTGAGCAGTTCTTC
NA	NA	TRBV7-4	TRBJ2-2	CASSPHGTDTGELFF	TGTGCCAGCAGCCCGCATGGGACGGACACCGGGGAGCTGTTTTTT
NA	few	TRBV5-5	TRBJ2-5	CASSITGKVGQYF	TGTGCCAGCAGCATAACCGGGAAGGTGGGCCAGTACTTC
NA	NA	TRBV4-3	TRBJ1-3	CASRDIRSGNTIYF	TGCGCCAGTCGGGACATCCGCTCTGGAAACACCATATATTTT
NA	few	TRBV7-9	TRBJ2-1	CASSTYPQGGSDEQFF	TGTGCCAGCAGCACTTACCCTCAAGGGGGTTCCGATGAGCAGTTCTTC
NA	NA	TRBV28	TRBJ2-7	CASTNAGDSSYEQYF	TGTGCCAGCACCAACGCGGGCGATAGCTCCTACGAGCAGTACTTC
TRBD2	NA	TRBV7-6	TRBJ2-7	CASSPSGAWWDEQYF	TGTGCCAGCAGCCCAAGCGGGGCTTGGTGGGACGAGCAGTACTTC
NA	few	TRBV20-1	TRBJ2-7	CSARRTDEQYF	TGCAGTGCTAGACGAACTGACGAGCAGTACTTC
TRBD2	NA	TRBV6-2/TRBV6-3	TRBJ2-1	CASSYQKGLAGGLNEQFF	TGTGCCAGCAGTTACCAAAAAGGACTAGCGGGAGGTCTCAATGAGCAGTTCTTC
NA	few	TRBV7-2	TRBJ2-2	CASSSTGSVTGELFF	TGTGCCAGCAGCTCGACGGGATCTGTAACCGGGGAGCTGTTTTTT
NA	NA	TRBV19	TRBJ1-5	CASSIARDQPQHF	TGTGCCAGTAGTATTGCTAGGGATCAGCCCCAGCATTTT
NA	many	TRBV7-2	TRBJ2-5	CASSLAEETQYF	TGTGCCAGCAGCTTAGCAGAAGAGACCCAGTACTTC
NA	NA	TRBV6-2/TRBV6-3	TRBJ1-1	CASSYIRGGVTEAFF	TGTGCCAGCAGTTACATCCGGGGGGGGGTCACTGAAGCTTTCTTT
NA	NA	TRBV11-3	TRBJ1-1	CASSSEQGEAFF	TGTGCCAGCAGCTCTGAACAGGGTGAAGCTTTCTTT
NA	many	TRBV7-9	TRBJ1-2	CASSSVRGGAYGYTF	TGTGCCAGCAGCTCCGTTCGGGGGGGCGCCTATGGCTACACCTTC
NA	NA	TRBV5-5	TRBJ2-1	CASSPMLGSSNEQFF	TGTGCCAGCAGCCCAATGCTCGGGAGTAGCAATGAGCAGTTCTTC
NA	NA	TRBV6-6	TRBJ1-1	CASSYGEAFF	TGTGCCAGCAGTTACGGTGAAGCTTTCTTT
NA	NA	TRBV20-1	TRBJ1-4	CSARDEGWTNEKLFF	TGCAGTGCTAGAGATGAGGGTTGGACTAATGAAAAACTGTTTTTT
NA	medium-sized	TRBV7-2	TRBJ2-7	CASSPQELRNEQYF	TGTGCCAGCAGCCCCCAAGAACTTAGGAACGAGCAGTACTTC
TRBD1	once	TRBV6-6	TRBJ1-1	CASSSKTGPINAEAFF	TGTGCCAGCAGTTCCAAGACAGGGCCGATTAACGCTGAAGCTTTCTTT
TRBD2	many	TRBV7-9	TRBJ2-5	CASSILAGPETQYF	TGTGCCAGCAGCATCCTAGCGGGTCCAGAGACCCAGTACTTC
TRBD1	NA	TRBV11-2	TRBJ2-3	CASSRIPGQGAGDTQYF	TGTGCCAGCAGCAGAATACCGGGACAGGGGGCTGGAGATACGCAGTATTTT
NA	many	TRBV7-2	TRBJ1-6	CASSDSYSPLHF	TGTGCCAGCAGCGACAGTTATTCACCCCTCCACTTT
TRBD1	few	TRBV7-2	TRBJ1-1	CASTGRTGSEAFF	TGTGCCAGCACCGGGCGGACAGGGTCTGAAGCTTTCTTT
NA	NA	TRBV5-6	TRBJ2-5	CASSSRRAEETQYF	TGTGCCAGCAGCTCGAGGAGGGCCGAAGAGACCCAGTACTTC
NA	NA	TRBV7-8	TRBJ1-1	CASSFARITEAFF	TGTGCCAGCAGCTTTGCCAGGATCACTGAAGCTTTCTTT
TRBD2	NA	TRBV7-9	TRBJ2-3	CASSLDVAGGSDTQYF	TGTGCCAGCAGCTTAGACGTAGCGGGAGGCTCAGATACGCAGTATTTT
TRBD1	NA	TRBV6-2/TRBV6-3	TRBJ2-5	CASSYFGQGGKETQYF	TGTGCCAGCAGTTACTTCGGACAGGGGGGAAAAGAGACCCAGTACTTC
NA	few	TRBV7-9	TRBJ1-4	CASSLATQEKLFF	TGTGCCAGCAGCTTAGCCACCCAGGAAAAACTGTTTTTT
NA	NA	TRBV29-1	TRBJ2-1	CSARGEPSSYNEQFF	TGCAGCGCCCGGGGAGAGCCGAGCTCCTACAATGAGCAGTTCTTC
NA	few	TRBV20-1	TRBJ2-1	CSASRELDYNEQFF	TGCAGTGCTAGTCGGGAACTTGACTACAATGAGCAGTTCTTC
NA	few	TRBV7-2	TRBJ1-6	CASSWTVANSPLHF	TGTGCCAGCAGCTGGACAGTAGCCAATTCACCCCTCCACTTT
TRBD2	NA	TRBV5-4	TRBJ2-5	CASSLGLAGDETQYF	TGTGCCAGCAGCCTGGGACTAGCGGGAGATGAGACCCAGTACTTC
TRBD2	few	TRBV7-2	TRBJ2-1	CASSLLADEQFF	TGTGCCAGCAGCTTGCTAGCGGACGAGCAGTTCTTC
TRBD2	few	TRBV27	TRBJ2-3	CASGGRAEDTQYF	TGTGCCAGCGGCGGGAGGGCTGAAGATACGCAGTATTTT
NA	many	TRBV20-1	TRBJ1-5	CSARAAYSNQPQHF	TGCAGTGCTAGGGCGGCGTATAGCAATCAGCCCCAGCATTTT
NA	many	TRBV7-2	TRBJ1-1	CASSFGRGGGVGTGTEAFF	TGTGCCAGCAGCTTTGGTCGGGGGGGGGGCGTTGGAACGGGGACTGAAGCTTTCTTT
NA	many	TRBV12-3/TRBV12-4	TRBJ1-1	CASSFNRVTEAFF	TGTGCCAGCAGTTTTAATAGGGTCACTGAAGCTTTCTTT
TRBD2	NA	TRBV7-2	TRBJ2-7	CASSLEPGGSDYEQYF	TGTGCCAGCAGCCTCGAGCCGGGAGGGTCCGACTACGAGCAGTACTTC
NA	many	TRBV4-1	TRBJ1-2	CASSQDLGRLNYGYTF	TGCGCCAGCAGCCAAGATCTCGGTCGGCTCAACTATGGCTACACCTTC
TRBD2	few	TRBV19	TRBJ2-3	CASSPIAGAWDTQYF	TGTGCCAGTAGTCCAATCGCGGGAGCATGGGATACGCAGTATTTT